This T cell receptor beta chain was observed in a study of T-cell reconstitution after alpha-beta-depleted transplantation in children. For TCRbeta, the library was prepared with unique molecular identifiers. Each CDR3 protein gets one entry after TCRdb re-called the PCR reads with MiXCR. The table includes hundreds of thousands of distinct CDR3 sequences, around a sixth detected once. This clonotype was observed many times. This CDR3 comprises 17 residues. V gave up 6 bases and J gave up 5 bases; unmatched junction bases: 15. Germline lookup yields CDR1 SQVTM and CDR2 ANQGSEA. The rearrangement links TRBV29-1 to TRBJ2-1, with 11 bases identical to TRBD2. The TCR sequence derives from a human donor who donated a stem cell graft to a child with acute myeloid leukemia. This sample comprised PBMCs from the stem cell graft donor, obtained from the stem cell graft. CDR3 in DNA: TGCAGCGTAGTTCGAATTCTAGCGGGGGGCGTAAACAATGAGCAGTTCTTC. Protein sequence: CSVVRILAGGVNNEQFF.